This T cell receptor beta chain originates from a study of T cell changes during pregnancy in multiple sclerosis (dated by TCRdb to between 2019 and 2020). About the study as a whole: In women with multiple sclerosis, the researchers looked at how the T cell repertoire shifted as pregnancy progressed.

Including the terminal cysteine and phenylalanine, the CDR3 comprises 17 residues. The kept DNA is CDR3 alone, 51 bases in frame from the first base. Looking up the germline V gene yields CDR1 SGHNT and CDR2 YENEEA. V is cut back by 5 bases and J by 2 bases, with 11 bases in the junction unmatched. Libraries were built with the immunoSEQ multiplex PCR assay. This immuneACCESS table, as held by TCRdb, lists in-frame sequences with V and J called but not all clones. Of the missing ones, under half trace to an unresolved V gene in checked studies; the others have no known cause. The sample records 30,000 to 40,000 clones, roughly nine tenths of which are singletons. The top ten clonotypes cover around 2.8% of the sample. On this clone: Its antigen is not yet known. Base qualities are missing; no much larger clone stands one base away.

This TCR was sampled from a female donor in good health, enrolled as a control in a pregnancy study. The sequenced sample was CD4+ T cells from peripheral blood mononuclear cells, obtained in the third trimester of pregnancy. Recombination joined TRBV11-3 with TRBJ2-5; a stretch of 10 junction bases matches TRBD1. The CDR3 amino acid sequence is: CASSPAGTGAPQETQYF. The DNA sequence reads TGTGCCAGCAGCCCAGCCGGGACAGGGGCGCCACAAGAGACCCAGTACTTC.